The next 9 T cell receptor beta chains were all read from a single sample in a study of T cell responses to AZD1222 COVID-19 vaccine. The assay was immunoSEQ multiplex PCR, and TCRdb's table has in-frame clones only and misses some. The sample yields 110,000 to 150,000 clones, about 93% seen once. The sample consisted of peripheral blood, taken on day 0 of AZD1222 vaccination. All receptors come from an adult in good health.

The chain employs TRBV19 and TRBJ1-2; D remains ambiguous. The CDR3 length is 16 residues. Germline lookup yields CDR1 LNHDA and CDR2 SQIVND (reference sequence). V was shortened by 7 bases and J by 7 bases, with 25 bases between the two germline ends. Here the CDR3 reads CASTLFADGSFPGYTF. In DNA, the CDR3 is TGTGCCAGTACCCTATTCGCCGACGGATCCTTTCCTGGCTACACCTTC.

The CDR3 is CASSLVTGTAFF. DNA for the CDR3: TGTGCCAGCAGCTTGGTGACAGGGACGGCTTTCTTT. The gene calls are TRBV5-8 and TRBJ1-1, with 7 positions matching TRBD1. V shed 0 bases and J 11 bases; nucleotides not matched to a gene: 4. The CDR3 is made up of 12 amino acids. CDR1 and CDR2 from the germline V gene are SGHTS and YDEGEE.

The genes are TRBV19 and TRBJ1-4; D is uncertain. Germline V gives CDR1 LNHDA, CDR2 SQIVND (reference sequence). Trimming removed 1 base at V and 9 bases at J, with 3 bases between. The CDR3 has 11 residues. CDR3 in DNA: TGTGCCAGTAGTATAGGGAAAAAACTGTTTTTT. Translating it yields CASSIGKKLFF.

V gene TRBV6-5 combines with J gene TRBJ2-7; 7 bases align to TRBD2. Germline-derived CDR1 and CDR2 are MNHEY and SVGAGI. J gave up 5 bases and V 6 bases, and 10 bases lay outside the gene matches. The CDR3 loop spans 14 amino acids. CDR3 sequence: CASSRLREIHEQYF. In nucleotides, the CDR3 is TGTGCCAGCAGCCGCCTGCGGGAGATCCACGAGCAGTACTTC.

This chain links TRBV28 with TRBJ2-1; D gene unclear. The V gene's germline CDR1 is MDHEN and CDR2 SYDVKM. V was trimmed by 7 bases and J by 4 bases, leaving 8 bases between them. The CDR3 sequence is 12 residues long. CDR3 protein: CASNLKYNEQFF. In DNA, the CDR3 is TGTGCCAGCAACCTGAAATACAATGAGCAGTTCTTC. The full variable domain, with the rest looked up from reference TRBV28 and TRBJ2-1, is DVKVTQSSRYLVKRTGEKVFLECVQDMDHENMFWYRQDPGLGLRLIYFSYDVKMKEKGDIPEGYSVSREKKERFSLILESASTNQTSMYLCASNLKYNEQFFGPGTRLTVL.

This rearrangement joins TRBV15 to TRBJ1-6; D is uncertain. With 4 bases removed from V and 5 bases from J, the gap between germline ends came to 3 bases. The CDR3 runs to 12 residues. Germline assignment: CDR1 LNHNV and CDR2 YYDKDF (reference sequence). CDR3 nucleotides: TGTGCCACCAGCATTCATAATTCACCCCTCCACTTT. This translates into CATSIHNSPLHF.

The chain combines TRBV6-4 with TRBJ1-6; maybe TRBD1 (5 bases). Trimming pared 2 bases from V and 5 bases from J, leaving 10 bases between. Germline V lookup: CDR1 MRHNA, CDR2 SNTAGT. The CDR3 extends over 15 amino acids. The CDR3 sequence is CASSDGSGHNSPLHF. CDR3 nucleotide sequence: TGTGCCAGCAGTGACGGGTCAGGGCATAATTCACCCCTCCACTTT.

This clone has just one count. The CDR3, as DNA: TGTGCCAGCAGCCCCCGGCAGGGGAGAGAGCAGTACTTC. Amino acids: CASSPRQGREQYF. The chain is built from TRBV12-3 or TRBV12-4 and TRBJ2-7, with D tentatively TRBD1 (6 bases). Trimming took 6 bases from V and 7 from J, leaving 16 bases between them. The CDR3 loop spans 13 amino acids.

CDR3 residues: CASSLAGDLYGYTF. CDR3 in DNA: TGTGCCAGCAGCTTAGCCGGGGACTTATATGGCTACACCTTC. The chain links TRBV7-9 to TRBJ1-2; D is possibly TRBD1 (5 bases). CDR1 is SEHNR and CDR2 is FQNEAQ in the germline V gene (reference sequence). The CDR3 is 14 residues long. Trimming took 0 bases from V and 5 from J, leaving 10 bases between them.